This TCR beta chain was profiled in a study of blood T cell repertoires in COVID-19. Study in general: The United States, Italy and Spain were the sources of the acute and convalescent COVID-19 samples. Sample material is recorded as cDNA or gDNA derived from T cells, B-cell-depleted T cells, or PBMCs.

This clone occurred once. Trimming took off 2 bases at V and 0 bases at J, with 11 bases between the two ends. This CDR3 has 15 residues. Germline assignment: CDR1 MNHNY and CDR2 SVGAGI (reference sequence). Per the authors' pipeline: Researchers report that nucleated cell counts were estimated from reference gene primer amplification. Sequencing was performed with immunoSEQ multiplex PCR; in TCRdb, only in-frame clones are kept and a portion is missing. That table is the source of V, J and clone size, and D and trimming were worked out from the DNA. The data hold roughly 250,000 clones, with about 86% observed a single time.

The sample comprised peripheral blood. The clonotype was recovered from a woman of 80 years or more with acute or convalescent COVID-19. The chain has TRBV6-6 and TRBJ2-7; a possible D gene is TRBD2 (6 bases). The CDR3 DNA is TGTGCCAGCAGTTACACGGGGACTTCCTCCTACGAGCAGTACTTC. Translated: CASSYTGTSSYEQYF.